The 19 T cell receptor beta chains given below trace back to one sample, sequenced in a study of blood T cells in healthy people across ages. Through a sample-barcoded 5' primer and a J-beta primer mix, a second PCR was run for roughly 6 to 11 cycles. TCRdb processed the 5' RACE reads anew with MiXCR; each CDR3 protein has one entry. The sample comprises about 570,000 distinct CDR3 sequences, 25% to 30% of which are singletons, and 18% rests with the top ten. Sample: blood. The receptors stem from a woman in her sixties or seventies in good health.

This clonotype was observed many times. This chain connects TRBV5-1 to TRBJ2-3; a weak D match, TRBD2 (6 bases). The germline V gene has CDR1 SGHRS and CDR2 YFSETQ. The V and J ends lost 2 bases and 1 base respectively, with 8 bases between them. This CDR3 spans 14 amino acids. The CDR3 DNA reads TGCGCCAGCAGCTTTAGCGGCGGCACAGATACGCAGTATTTT. Translated, it gives CASSFSGGTDTQYF.

The rearrangement joins TRBV29-1 to TRBJ1-6; D unclear. There are 13 residues in the CDR3. V was cut by 6 bases and J by 7 bases, with 13 bases left in between. Per germline, CDR1 SQVTM and CDR2 ANQGSEA. The CDR3 spells CSVTWGVNSPLHF. CDR3 coding DNA: TGCAGCGTCACCTGGGGAGTGAATTCACCCCTCCACTTT.

This clonotype was seen a handful of times. The rearrangement uses TRBV20-1 and TRBJ2-7, with 14 bases aligning to TRBD2. Trimming at V came to 6 bases and at J to 5 bases, leaving 6 bases not matched to a gene. Germline V gene data show CDR1 as DFQATT and CDR2 as SNEGSKA (reference sequence). This CDR3 region has 14 residues. Here the CDR3 DNA reads TGCAGTGCGACTAGCGGGGGGGCCATCCACGAGCAGTACTTC. Translation: CSATSGGAIHEQYF.

This clonotype came up once. The final CDR3 position lacks the conserved phenylalanine or tryptophan, pointing to a likely read error. The CDR3 sequence is CSASGLATDGYTL. DNA of the CDR3: TGCAGTGCTAGCGGCCTAGCAACCGATGGCTACACCCTC. The V call is TRBV20-1, the J call TRBJ1-2; no firm D call. CDR3 length: 13 residues. Trimming left V 3 bases short and J 6 bases short, with 14 bases between. Germline lookup yields CDR1 DFQATT and CDR2 SNEGSKA (reference sequence).

This CDR3 is CASSSLGGVGETQYF. The CDR3 DNA reads TGTGCCAGCAGTTCCTTGGGGGGGGTAGGGGAGACCCAGTACTTC. The gene calls are TRBV27 and TRBJ2-1; 7 bases line up with TRBD2. The J call may be in error: the DNA end matches TRBJ2-5 better. CDR3 length: 15 residues. Germline-derived CDR1 and CDR2 are MNHEY and SMNVEV (reference sequence).

This rearrangement joins TRBV20-1 to TRBJ2-1; possible D gene TRBD2, 6 bases. Looked up from germline, CDR1 is DFQATT and CDR2 is SNEGSKA (reference sequence). The V and J ends lost 3 bases and 2 bases respectively, with 11 bases between them. This CDR3 has 14 amino acids. The CDR3 region is CSARKAGTYNEQFF. In DNA, the CDR3 is TGCAGTGCTAGGAAGGCGGGAACCTACAATGAGCAGTTCTTC.

The rearrangement uses TRBV6-1 and TRBJ2-7, with D maybe TRBD1 (6 bases). Germline lookup yields CDR1 MNHNS and CDR2 SASEGT. Trimming removed 2 bases from V and 4 bases from J, with 18 bases in between. CDR3 length: 16 amino acids. CDR3 DNA: TGTGCCAGCAGTGAAATCCCGGACAGCTCGAAGTACGAGCAGTACTTC. Protein product: CASSEIPDSSKYEQYF.

The gene calls are TRBV27 and TRBJ2-5; 9 bases are a match to TRBD2. This CDR3 has 15 amino acids. Trimming removed 5 bases from V and 1 base from J; junction bases left unmatched: 5. The germline CDR1 and CDR2 sequences are MNHEY and SMNVEV (reference sequence). CDR3 loop: CASSMASGAQETQYF. In DNA form, the CDR3 reads TGTGCCAGCAGTATGGCTAGCGGGGCCCAAGAGACCCAGTACTTC.

This rearrangement joins TRBV5-1 to TRBJ1-1; the D gene is possibly TRBD1 (5 bases). Trimming removed 0 bases at V and 6 bases at J, with 12 bases between. Germline V lookup: CDR1 SGHRS, CDR2 YFSETQ. The CDR3 is 14 amino acids. CDR3 protein: CASSLEAGYSEAFF. Here the CDR3 DNA reads TGCGCCAGCAGCTTGGAAGCAGGGTACTCTGAAGCTTTCTTT.

This clonotype turned up a few times. V gene TRBV20-1 combines with J gene TRBJ2-3; possibly TRBD1 for D (5 bases). This CDR3 spans 15 amino acids. The V and J ends lost 4 bases and 0 bases respectively, with 14 bases between them. Germline CDR1 is DFQATT and CDR2 is SNEGSKA (reference sequence). In DNA form, the CDR3 reads TGCAGTGCTACCCAGGGTTCACCTAGCACAGATACGCAGTATTTT. It is translated as CSATQGSPSTDTQYF.

This clonotype was observed a few times. The chain links TRBV20-1 to TRBJ1-1; no reliable D call. The ends were cut back, 7 bases at V and 7 bases at J, with 10 bases in the middle. Looked up from germline, CDR1 is DFQATT and CDR2 is SNEGSKA (reference sequence). The CDR3 consists of 10 residues. The CDR3 protein is CSVERGEAFF. The CDR3 DNA sequence: TGCAGTGTTGAGCGGGGTGAAGCTTTCTTT.

This clonotype occurred once. This chain joins TRBV5-1 and TRBJ1-4, with D maybe TRBD1 (5 bases). Trimming removed 5 bases from V and 8 bases from J, with 16 bases in between. The CDR3 has 14 residues. Germline loops: CDR1 SGHRS, CDR2 YFSETQ. The CDR3 sequence: CASSLSPSGEKLFF. CDR3 nucleotide sequence: TGCGCCAGCAGTCTATCACCCTCAGGGGAAAAACTGTTTTTT.

V gene TRBV6-6 combines with J gene TRBJ2-1; TRBD2 matches 14 bases. Germline assignment: CDR1 MNHNY and CDR2 SVGAGI (reference sequence). This CDR3 comprises 18 residues. The J segment lost 9 bases and the V segment lost 7 bases, leaving 17 bases of the junction unmatched. Here the CDR3 reads CASKSRGTSGGLDVEQFF. CDR3 nucleotides: TGTGCCAGCAAATCCCGCGGGACTAGCGGGGGTTTAGATGTTGAGCAGTTCTTC.

The chain employs TRBV7-9 and TRBJ1-1; 7 bases align to TRBD1. CDR3 length: 13 residues. Unmatched junction bases numbered 10, after V lost 11 bases and J lost 4 bases. Germline V gene sequence: CDR1 SEHNR, CDR2 FQNEAQ (reference sequence). In DNA form, the CDR3 reads TGTGCCGGCGAACAGGGGAGCAGCACTGAAGCTTTCTTT. Residues: CAGEQGSSTEAFF.

This clonotype came up a few times. The chain couples TRBV4-1 to TRBJ1-2; TRBD1 matches at 8 bases. The V segment lost 0 bases and the J segment 2 bases; nucleotides outside the gene matches: 2. The CDR3 consists of 15 residues. Germline CDR1 MGHRA, CDR2 YSYEKL. The CDR3 bases are TGCGCCAGCAGCCAAGATACAGGGGGGAACTATGGCTACACCTTC. It yields the protein CASSQDTGGNYGYTF.

This clonotype appeared a few times. The rearrangement uses TRBV7-6 and TRBJ2-5; TRBD2 might be the D (5 bases). The V end was cut by 0 bases, the J end by 4 bases, with 12 bases between. CDR3 length equals 15 residues. The germline V gene has CDR1 SGHVS and CDR2 FNYEAQ. CDR3 sequence reads: CASSLAERRRETQYF. Written as DNA, the CDR3 is TGTGCCAGCAGCTTAGCGGAGCGGAGGAGAGAGACCCAGTACTTC.

The J gene is TRBJ2-3, the V gene TRBV9; D is ambiguous. Germline lookup yields CDR1 SGDLS and CDR2 YYNGEE. CDR3 length: 14 amino acids. Trimming took off 0 bases at V and 2 bases at J, with 7 bases between the two ends. The chain's CDR3 is CASSVGLSTDTQYF. For the CDR3, the DNA is TGTGCCAGCAGCGTAGGACTTTCCACAGATACGCAGTATTTT.

J is TRBJ2-3 and V is TRBV20-1; TRBD2 agrees at 9 bases. Germline V gene lookup returns CDR1 DFQATT and CDR2 SNEGSKA (reference sequence). There are 15 residues in the CDR3. Trimming cost V 5 bases and J 3 bases; bases outside gene matches: 9. CDR3 sequence: CSALGGSGGTDTQYF. CDR3 in DNA: TGCAGTGCTCTCGGAGGGAGCGGGGGGACAGATACGCAGTATTTT.

The chain is built from TRBV7-2 and TRBJ1-1; TRBD1 matches at 12 bases. CDR3 length equals 15 residues. Germline V gives CDR1 SGHTA, CDR2 FQGNSA. V lost 5 bases and J lost 9; bases outside the gene matches: 10. As DNA, the CDR3 is TGTGCCAGCAGCCAGCCCGGGACAGGGGGCGCGAAAGCTTTCTTT. Residues: CASSQPGTGGAKAFF.